This TCR beta chain was observed in a study of blood T cell repertoires in COVID-19. This clone occurred a few times. Libraries were prepared by immunoSEQ multiplex PCR; TCRdb keeps only in-frame clonotypes and omits some of them. The sample has about 77,000 clones; 80% are singletons. The clonotype was recovered from a woman in her 70s with acute or convalescent COVID-19. The source material was peripheral blood.

The CDR3 loop is CASSSGQGSSVSPLHF. In DNA, the CDR3 is TGTGCCAGCAGCTCCGGACAGGGTTCTAGCGTTTCACCCCTCCACTTT. This rearrangement joins TRBV6-6 to TRBJ1-6; TRBD1 matches 8 bases. CDR1 MNHNY and CDR2 SVGAGI come from the germline V gene (reference sequence). V trimming: 6 bases; J trimming: 9 bases; junction bases outside the gene matches: 13. This CDR3 contains 16 residues.